Ten or more counts support the clone carrying this T cell receptor beta chain. Individual cDNA molecules each carried unique molecular identifiers attached by the library. MiXCR, applied by TCRdb to the RACE reads, yields one record per CDR3 protein. The sample shows about 120,000 distinct CDR3 sequences, approximately 14% of them seen only once. The data are from a study of human T cells and chemical hapten exposure. V trimming: 6 bases; J trimming: 3 bases; junction bases outside the gene matches: 7. Germline loops: CDR1 SQVTM, CDR2 ANQGSEA. This CDR3 contains 15 residues. The time point: patch test 1, 2 weeks after DPC sensitization. The treatment: therapeutic diphenylcyclopropenone sensitization with weekly scalp DPC.

The sequenced sample was whole blood, obtained in connection with sensitization to the hapten diphenylcyclopropenone (DPC). V and J are TRBV29-1 and TRBJ2-6; the match to TRBD1 covers 8 bases. The receptor was isolated from a man younger than 35 with alopecia areata. Some clones in this sample may be carry-over from other donors' samples. In DNA form, the CDR3 reads TGCAGCGTCCGGGACAGGAGTGTTGGGGCCAACGTCCTGACTTTC. This sequence encodes CSVRDRSVGANVLTF.